This T cell receptor (beta chain) is from a study of blood T cell repertoires in COVID-19. Study-level information: PBMCs, B-cell-depleted T cells, or T cells were the source of the cDNA or gDNA that made up the material.

Germline CDR1 MNHEY, CDR2 SVGAGI. V lost 4 bases and J lost 4, with 11 bases in between. This CDR3 comprises 13 residues. Clones were read by immunoSEQ multiplex PCR, and TCRdb kept only the in-frame ones, dropping some. The sample contains 90,000 to 100,000 clones, 84% of which appear only once. The origin of this receptor is a man aged 70-80 years with active or convalescent COVID-19. Sequenced input: peripheral blood. The chain combines TRBV6-5 with TRBJ2-7; the D gene is possibly TRBD1 (8 bases). The CDR3 DNA reads as TGTGCCAGCAGTTTACAGGGGGGGTACGAGCAGTACTTC. Translating it yields CASSLQGGYEQYF.